This TCR beta chain was profiled in a study of hypomethylating agent response in myelodysplastic syndrome (dated by TCRdb to about 2021). Broadly, across the study: The hypomethylating agent given was azacitidine in about 70% of the 11 patients and decitabine in 3 of 11 patients. Response was defined as complete response or hematologic improvement, and patients who met neither criterion were classified as non-responders. TET2 mutation was identified most frequently, being present in about 50% of the 11 patients. About five patients did not respond, whereas about 6 responded with either complete response or hematologic improvement. The cohort was composed of fewer than 10 male and a couple of female myelodysplastic syndrome patients. Patients had a mean age of approximately 72 +/- 6.3 years, and a diploid cytogenetic profile was the most common. Broad study findings and their caveats: Responders more often showed novel clonotypes emerging, while non-responders displayed more contracted clonotypes after treatment. Only about ten patients were analyzed, making the cohort small. A possible recognition of novel MDS antigens by the shared GLIPH2 clusters was not confirmed and needs experimental validation. Because the healthy control donors and the MDS patients were not matched by age, the comparison between MDS and healthy samples could have been affected. After treatment with a hypomethylating agent, no significant changes in richness, rarefaction diversity or clonality were seen, whether all patients were considered together or each response group separately.

Regarding this clone: This clone's antigen is unknown. Nothing much larger sits one base from this clone, and base qualities are not available.

Trimming leaves V shorter by 4 bases and J shorter by 4 bases, with the junction holding 7 bases beyond the gene matches. The germline V gene yields SGDLS for CDR1 and YYNGEE for CDR2. Taken from cysteine to phenylalanine, the CDR3 has 15 residues. Only CDR3 DNA is held: 45 bases, read in frame from base 1. Library preparation was by the immunoSEQ multiplex PCR assay. Each sample was run at survey resolution as two replicates of around 200 ng apiece, for a total of around 400 ng of DNA. The hsTCRB kit detected rearranged TCRB sequences in genomic DNA using multiplex PCR primers targeting V and J genes. To amplify the CDR3 region, the first PCR ran for 31 cycles with the QIAGEN Multiplex PCR Kit. Sample barcodes and Illumina adapters were added to each replicate in a roughly 8-cycle second PCR. Quantification of the pooled libraries was done with a QuantStudio 6 and the KAPA library quantification kit. About 14 pM of pooled libraries went onto an Illumina MiSeq for sequencing, using single-end reads of 156 cycles plus an index read of 15 cycles. The published analysis was carried out like this. Of 150,000 to 200,000 unique clonotypes, 1.5% to 2% were flagged by VDJdb annotation as previously reported viral-epitope-specific clonotypes. The immunoSEQ Data Assistant and immunoSEQ Analyzer turned the raw reads into TCRB repertoires that were normalized and annotated. Clonotype analysis used the immunarch R package version 0.6.5 and BioAnalyzer. Before richness was estimated, every repertoire was downsampled to match the clone count of the smallest repertoire. Clonotypes were categorized as expanded, contracted or novel by Fisher's exact tests, where a novel clonotype had zero frequency before treatment. Significantly changed CDR3 beta sequences were clustered with GLIPH2 using simulation_depth=1000 and kmer_min_depth=3, and CDR3s shorter than five residues were excluded. This is the immuneACCESS table as TCRdb keeps it, with only in-frame sequences that have V and J called. A part of the clones is gone; compared with another copy, unresolved V genes explain less than half, and the rest is unexplained. The DNA was the basis for D and trimming; V, J and clone size are from that table. The sample has fewer than 7,500 clones on record, 70% to 90% of them singletons. Roughly 12% of the sample comes from the top ten.

T-cell subsets were not sorted, and bulk bone marrow was analyzed instead. TCR beta CDR3 regions were immunosequenced from bone marrow of about eleven myelodysplastic syndrome patients before and after hypomethylating agent therapy. For longitudinal repertoire tracking, every patient provided one baseline bone marrow and two to three bone marrows collected at different post-treatment timepoints. Whole bone marrow served as the source for genomic DNA extraction, with DNA quality checked using TapeStation, NanoDrop OneC and PicoGreen assays. Sequenced material: bone marrow, taken before or after starting hypomethylating agent treatment for myelodysplastic syndrome (not recorded which). This receptor was obtained from a human donor with myelodysplastic syndrome. The sequence links TRBV9 to TRBJ2-2; 7 bases in the middle match TRBD1. The CDR3 has the sequence CASSRIQGSTGELFF. The nucleotides are TGTGCCAGCAGCCGAATACAGGGGAGCACCGGGGAGCTGTTTTTT.